The 31 T cell receptor beta chains presented below share a single source sample, sequenced in a study of cytomegalovirus exposure and HLA in healthy donors. The PCR contained 60 Vbeta and 13 Jbeta primers. Sequenced by immunoSEQ multiplex PCR; TCRdb stores in-frame clones only, minus some. The repertoire holds roughly 180,000 clones, with roughly 88% as singletons. Sequenced input: PBMCs. All receptors come from a boy younger than 10 in good health and CMV-seronegative.

The J gene is TRBJ2-3, the V gene TRBV11-2; D gene unclear. The ends were cut back, 4 bases at V and 4 bases at J, with 15 bases in the middle. The CDR3 has 15 residues. Per the germline V gene, CDR1 is SGHAT and CDR2 is FQNNGV. CDR3 residues: CASSSPGGVADTQYF. In nucleotides, the CDR3 is TGTGCCAGCAGCTCGCCTGGTGGAGTCGCAGATACGCAGTATTTT.

In DNA, the CDR3 is TGTGCCAGCAGCCAAGGTGGCGGGAGGCCGAACACCGGGGAGCTGTTTTTT. Amino acid sequence: CASSQGGGRPNTGELFF. V and J are TRBV4-2 and TRBJ2-2, with 8 bases identical to TRBD2. The CDR3 totals 17 residues. The V and J ends lost 1 base and 0 bases, in that order; junction bases with no gene match: 4. The germline V gene has CDR1 LGHNA and CDR2 YNFKEQ.

The chain links TRBV5-4 to TRBJ1-3; D is uncertain. Between the trimmed V and J ends, which lost 3 bases and 2 bases, there was a span of 18 bases. CDR3 size: 17 residues. Per germline, CDR1 SGHNT and CDR2 YYREEE (reference sequence). In DNA, the CDR3 is TGTGCCAGCAGCTCGGAGGTCTCCCCAGGACCTGGAAACACCATATATTTT. As protein: CASSSEVSPGPGNTIYF.

About this clone: Germline and junction disagree at one end, which may indicate a read error. This sequence joins TRBV7-9 and TRBJ2-5; 11 bases line up with TRBD2. Germline loops: CDR1 SEHNR, CDR2 FQNEAQ (reference sequence). The CDR3 length is 19 residues. CDR3 sequence reads: CSSSPAPGSGRAGWETQYF. The CDR3 DNA reads as TGTTCCAGCAGCCCCGCCCCCGGTAGCGGGAGGGCCGGATGGGAGACCCAGTACTTC.

V usage is TRBV30 and J usage is TRBJ1-1, with TRBD1 as a possible D gene (6 bases). Germline CDR1 GTSNPN, CDR2 SVGIG (reference sequence). The CDR3 loop spans 15 amino acids. Trimming left V 4 bases short and J 2 bases short, with 17 bases between. The CDR3 sequence: CAWIRGPPVNTEAFF. The CDR3 region has the DNA TGTGCCTGGATCAGGGGCCCACCCGTCAACACTGAAGCTTTCTTT. Looking up the rest from reference TRBV30 and TRBJ1-1 gives the full variable domain: SQTIHQWPATLVQPVGSPLSLECTVEGTSNPNLYWYRQAAGRGLQLLFYSVGIGQISSEVPQNLSASRPQDRQFILSSKKLLLSDSGFYLCAWIRGPPVNTEAFFGQGTRLTVV.

The CDR3, as DNA: TGCAGTGCTAGGGGGGGGAACGGCTACACCTTC. Residues: CSARGGNGYTF. The genes are TRBV20-1 and TRBJ1-2; possibly TRBD1 for D (5 bases). Germline V gene lookup returns CDR1 DFQATT and CDR2 SNEGSKA (reference sequence). V shed 3 bases and J shed 8 bases, with 10 bases lying between them. The CDR3 has 11 amino acids.

V gene TRBV6-4 combines with J gene TRBJ2-7; no clear D. V lost 0 bases to trimming and J lost 3 bases, with 15 bases between them. Looked up from germline, CDR1 is MRHNA and CDR2 is SNTAGT. CDR3 length equals 16 residues. The CDR3 DNA follows: TGTGCCAGCAGTGACTCATGGCGAGCCGGAGACTACGAGCAGTACTTC. Its protein is CASSDSWRAGDYEQYF.

The V gene is TRBV19, the J gene TRBJ1-1, with TRBD1 as a possible D gene (6 bases). V shed 7 bases and J shed 5 bases, with 17 bases lying between them. The CDR3 is made up of 14 amino acids. The germline CDR1 and CDR2 sequences are LNHDA and SQIVND (reference sequence). The CDR3 loop is CASKSSTGMTEAFF. CDR3 sequence (DNA): TGTGCCAGTAAAAGCTCGACAGGTATGACTGAAGCTTTCTTT.

The V gene is TRBV6-1, the J gene TRBJ1-1; D is unclear. Trimming pared 6 bases from V and 0 bases from J, leaving 14 bases between. Germline CDR1 is MNHNS and CDR2 is SASEGT. This CDR3 spans 15 amino acids. CDR3 sequence (DNA): TGTGCCAGCAGACAGAACCCTTACCTGAACACTGAAGCTTTCTTT. This gives the protein CASRQNPYLNTEAFF.

The rearrangement links TRBV23-1 to TRBJ1-3; the D is unclear. TRBV23-1 is an ORF for which the function is uncertain. Deletions cut 4 bases from V and 2 bases from J, with 12 bases between. The CDR3 runs to 15 residues. The DNA of the CDR3 is TGCGCCAGCAGTCTTAGGTACAGAACTGGAAACACCATATATTTT. Its translation is CASSLRYRTGNTIYF.

The chain couples TRBV5-1 to TRBJ2-1, with TRBD2 matching 16 bases. The CDR3 totals 18 residues. The junction had 3 bases not matched to a gene; V was cut back by 2 bases and J by 1 base. Germline V gene data show CDR1 as SGHRS and CDR2 as YFSETQ. The CDR3 is CASSFGTSGGDSYNEQFF. Written as DNA, the CDR3 is TGCGCCAGCAGCTTCGGGACTAGCGGGGGGGATTCCTACAATGAGCAGTTCTTC.

This chain links TRBV7-9 with TRBJ2-7, with 7 bases identical to TRBD1. Losses at the gene ends were 4 bases for V and 4 bases for J; bases not matched to a gene: 7. This CDR3 has 14 amino acids. In germline, CDR1 is SEHNR, CDR2 FQNEAQ (reference sequence). The CDR3 DNA reads as TGTGCCAGCAGCTGGACAGGAGGAAAGTACGAGCAGTACTTC. This translates into CASSWTGGKYEQYF.

The chain links TRBV19 to TRBJ1-2, with D perhaps matching TRBD1 (6 bases). CDR1 and CDR2 from the germline V gene are LNHDA and SQIVND (reference sequence). With 3 bases removed from V and 4 bases from J, the gap between germline ends came to 9 bases. The CDR3 contains 13 residues. The CDR3 reads CASSIGGAYGYTF. The CDR3 coding sequence is TGTGCCAGTAGTATTGGGGGCGCCTATGGCTACACCTTC.

This rearrangement joins TRBV30 to TRBJ2-2; 8 bases align to TRBD2. Germline V gives CDR1 GTSNPN, CDR2 SVGIG (reference sequence). The CDR3 sequence is 16 residues long. J was trimmed by 8 bases and V by 2 bases; bases with no gene match: 13. The CDR3 sequence is CAWSRRAGGSGGELFF. The CDR3 nucleotides read TGTGCCTGGAGTCGGAGGGCGGGAGGATCGGGTGGGGAGCTGTTTTTT.

CDR3 in DNA: TGTGCCAGCAGCTTGGGAGAAATACCTAACTATGGCTACACCTTC. This gives the protein CASSLGEIPNYGYTF. The V call is TRBV5-4, the J call TRBJ1-2; D is undetermined. The germline CDR1 and CDR2 sequences are SGHNT and YYREEE (reference sequence). The V end was cut by 0 bases, the J end by 0 bases, with 9 bases between. The CDR3 loop spans 15 amino acids.

The J gene is TRBJ2-2, the V gene TRBV6-1; 9 bases map to TRBD1. The CDR3 loop spans 13 amino acids. The trim removed 6 bases at V and 6 bases at J, leaving 2 bases unmatched. CDR1 MNHNS and CDR2 SASEGT come from the germline V gene. CDR3 amino acids: CASRRTGAGELFF. As DNA, the CDR3 is TGTGCCAGCAGGCGGACAGGGGCCGGGGAGCTGTTTTTT.

The chain combines TRBV29-1 with TRBJ1-2; TRBD1 is a possible D gene (6 bases). V was shortened by 7 bases and J by 7 bases, with 13 bases between the two germline ends. This CDR3 comprises 11 residues. In germline, CDR1 is SQVTM, CDR2 ANQGSEA. The chain's CDR3 is CSGRGGSGYTF. Here the CDR3 DNA reads TGCAGCGGGCGGGGGGGCTCTGGCTACACCTTC.

The rearrangement joins TRBV9 to TRBJ2-2; TRBD2 might be the D (6 bases). The CDR3 runs to 16 residues. The germline gives CDR1 SGDLS, CDR2 YYNGEE. Trimming removed 2 bases at V and 2 bases at J, with 13 bases between. CDR3 nucleotide sequence: TGTGCCAGCAGCGTTCTAGCGAGACCTAACACCGGGGAGCTGTTTTTT. Its translation: CASSVLARPNTGELFF. Variable domain in full (rest from reference TRBV9 and TRBJ2-2): DSGVTQTPKHLITATGQRVTLRCSPRSGDLSVYWYQQSLDQGLQFLIQYYNGEERAKGNILERFSAQQFPDLHSELNLSSLELGDSALYFCASSVLARPNTGELFFGEGSRLTVL.

V and J are TRBV4-3 and TRBJ2-1; 7 nucleotides align to TRBD2. The CDR3 is 18 residues long. V shed 1 base and J 5 bases; nucleotides not matched to a gene: 14. CDR1 and CDR2 (germline): LGHNA, YSLEER. DNA of the CDR3: TGCGCCAGCAGCCAAGCCCTGCTGGGGGGGATGTACCACAATGAGCAGTTCTTC. Its protein product is CASSQALLGGMYHNEQFF.

The chain carries TRBV7-6 and TRBJ2-3; 7 positions agree with TRBD2. Trimming at V came to 3 bases and at J to 5 bases, leaving 5 bases not matched to a gene. From germline, CDR1 is SGHVS and CDR2 FNYEAQ. The CDR3 is 14 amino acids. Here the CDR3 DNA reads TGTGCCAGCAGCTTTACAGGCGGGGGAGATACGCAGTATTTT. This translates into CASSFTGGGDTQYF.

This chain links TRBV5-1 with TRBJ2-5; D unresolved. V gave up 0 bases and J gave up 2 bases, with 8 bases separating them. From germline, CDR1 is SGHRS and CDR2 YFSETQ. This CDR3 region has 14 residues. The CDR3 bases are TGCGCCAGCAGCTTGGTGGCCAGGCAAGAGACCCAGTACTTC. Its translation: CASSLVARQETQYF.

The chain joins TRBV9 to TRBJ2-3; D is uncertain. This CDR3 is built from 13 residues. V gave up 4 bases and J gave up 4 bases, with 10 bases separating them. Germline V gives CDR1 SGDLS, CDR2 YYNGEE. The CDR3 loop is CASSPSRADTQYF. CDR3 DNA sequence: TGTGCCAGCAGCCCGTCCCGGGCAGATACGCAGTATTTT. Together with reference TRBV9 and TRBJ2-3, the CDR3 gives the full variable domain: DSGVTQTPKHLITATGQRVTLRCSPRSGDLSVYWYQQSLDQGLQFLIQYYNGEERAKGNILERFSAQQFPDLHSELNLSSLELGDSALYFCASSPSRADTQYFGPGTRLTVL.

V gene TRBV30 combines with J gene TRBJ2-1; a possible D gene is TRBD1 (7 bases). This CDR3 has 13 residues. In germline, CDR1 is GTSNPN, CDR2 SVGIG (reference sequence). V lost 6 bases, J lost 6 bases, and 15 bases lay in between. The CDR3, as DNA: TGTGCCTGTCGCGACAGGGAGGTCAATGAGCAGTTCTTC. This sequence encodes CACRDREVNEQFF. The full variable domain, rest sourced from reference TRBV30 and TRBJ2-1, is SQTIHQWPATLVQPVGSPLSLECTVEGTSNPNLYWYRQAAGRGLQLLFYSVGIGQISSEVPQNLSASRPQDRQFILSSKKLLLSDSGFYLCACRDREVNEQFFGPGTRLTVL.

For this clone: One end of the junction varies from germline; a read error may be responsible. The V and J genes are TRBV10-3 and TRBJ2-6, with 7 bases matching TRBD1. In germline, CDR1 is ENHRY, CDR2 SYGVKD. The CDR3 is made up of 18 amino acids. This chain's CDR3 is CAISDETGLWTGANGLTF. In nucleotides, the CDR3 is TGTGCCATCAGTGATGAGACAGGGTTATGGACTGGGGCCAACGGCCTGACTTTC.

The gene calls are TRBV7-9 and TRBJ2-5; 7 bases agree with TRBD1. J gave up 3 bases and V 5 bases, and 6 bases lay outside the gene matches. The CDR3 loop spans 14 amino acids. The germline gives CDR1 SEHNR, CDR2 FQNEAQ (reference sequence). The CDR3 is CASSRTGAEETQYF. The CDR3 bases are TGTGCCAGCAGCCGTACAGGGGCGGAAGAGACCCAGTACTTC. Combining the CDR3 with reference TRBV7-9 and TRBJ2-5 gives the whole variable domain DTGVSQNPRHKITKRGQNVTFRCDPISEHNRLYWYRQTLGQGPEFLTYFQNEAQLEKSRLLSDRFSAERPKGSFSTLEIQRTEQGDSAMYLCASSRTGAEETQYFGPGTRLLVL.

The chain carries TRBV6-6 and TRBJ1-1; 7 nucleotides agree with TRBD1. CDR1 and CDR2 (germline): MNHNY, SVGAGI (reference sequence). The CDR3 totals 15 residues. Trimming removed 4 bases from V and 7 bases from J; junction bases left unmatched: 12. The CDR3 loop is CASSSSRDRGLEAFF. The CDR3 DNA sequence: TGTGCCAGCAGTTCGAGTAGGGACAGAGGTCTTGAAGCTTTCTTT.

The chain employs TRBV4-2 and TRBJ1-2; 7 bases line up with TRBD1. The CDR3 contains 15 residues. V trimming: 0 bases; J trimming: 8 bases; junction bases outside the gene matches: 9. The germline CDR1 and CDR2 sequences are LGHNA and YNFKEQ. The chain's CDR3 is CASSQDRQGVGGYTF. For the CDR3, the DNA is TGTGCCAGCAGCCAAGACAGACAGGGCGTTGGGGGCTACACCTTC.

The chain joins TRBV6-5 to TRBJ2-3; D gene ambiguous. The CDR3 extends over 11 amino acids. The germline V and J ends were trimmed by 4 bases and 5 bases, with 4 bases remaining between them. CDR1 is MNHEY and CDR2 is SVGAGI in the germline V gene. The CDR3 sequence: CASSSRDTQYF. In nucleotides, the CDR3 is TGTGCCAGCAGTTCTAGAGATACGCAGTATTTT.

This chain joins TRBV5-4 and TRBJ2-7, with 7 nucleotides matching TRBD1. With V trimmed by 0 bases and J by 7 bases, 4 bases remained unmatched. Germline assignment: CDR1 SGHNT and CDR2 YYREEE (reference sequence). This CDR3 has 13 amino acids. The DNA for the CDR3 is TGTGCCAGCAGCTTGGAGGGGGCAAGGGAGCAGTACTTC. Translated: CASSLEGAREQYF.

The chain links TRBV29-1 to TRBJ1-2; D is uncertain. The CDR3 is made up of 13 amino acids. The germline V gene has CDR1 SQVTM and CDR2 ANQGSEA. V dropped 2 bases and J dropped 2 bases, with 9 bases sitting between them. Written as DNA, the CDR3 is TGCAGCGTTGAAAGTGCGGAGAACTATGGCTACACCTTC. Protein sequence: CSVESAENYGYTF.

In this sample, this clone turned up once. This chain connects TRBV7-9 to TRBJ1-2; 8 nucleotides match TRBD1. Per the germline V gene, CDR1 is SEHNR and CDR2 is FQNEAQ (reference sequence). The length of the CDR3 is 13 residues. Unmatched junction bases numbered 4, after V lost 5 bases and J lost 5 bases. The CDR3 sequence is CASSIDRGYGYTF. CDR3 sequence (DNA): TGTGCCAGCAGCATAGACAGGGGTTATGGCTACACCTTC.